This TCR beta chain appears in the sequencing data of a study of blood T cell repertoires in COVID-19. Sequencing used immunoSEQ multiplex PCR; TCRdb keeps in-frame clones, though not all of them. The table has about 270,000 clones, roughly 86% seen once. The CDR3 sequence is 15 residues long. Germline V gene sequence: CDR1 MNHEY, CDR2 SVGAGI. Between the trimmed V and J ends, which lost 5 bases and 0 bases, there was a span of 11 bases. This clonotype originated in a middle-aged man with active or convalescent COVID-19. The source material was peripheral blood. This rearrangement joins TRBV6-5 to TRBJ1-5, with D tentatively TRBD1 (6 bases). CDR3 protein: CASSPDRLSNQPQHF. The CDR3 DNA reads TGTGCCAGCAGTCCGGACAGACTTAGCAATCAGCCCCAGCATTTT.